This T cell receptor (beta chain) was sequenced in a study of cytomegalovirus exposure and HLA in healthy donors. Findings and caveats of the study: Reports described diagnosis of cytomegalovirus status by the classifier as highly specific and sensitive.

Concerning this clone: The antigen is not known.

Donors came from a validation cohort of over a hundred subjects, distinct from the first 666-subject cohort. There are 12 residues in the CDR3. The V gene's germline CDR1 is MNHNS and CDR2 SASEGT. Trimming took 8 bases from V and 8 from J; bases not matched to a gene: 6. Clones were sequenced by immunoSEQ multiplex PCR, and TCRdb holds only the in-frame ones, with some missing. The data hold 90,000 to 150,000 clones, with roughly 86% observed a single time. The origin of this receptor is a man between 18 and 35 years old in good health and CMV-seronegative. The sequenced sample consisted of PBMCs. The chain couples TRBV6-1 to TRBJ1-2; 9 nucleotides align to TRBD1. The CDR3 here is CASGTGLTGYTF. CDR3 nucleotides: TGTGCCAGCGGGACAGGGTTGACCGGCTACACCTTC.